The present TCR beta chain was sequenced within a study of blood T cell repertoires in COVID-19. Overall study context: COVID-19 samples from acute and convalescent phases originated in the United States, Italy and Spain. Nucleic acid was either cDNA or gDNA, and it came from T cells, B-cell-depleted T cells, or PBMCs.

Original analysis: It was from reference gene primer amplification that nucleated cell counts were estimated. The method was immunoSEQ multiplex PCR; TCRdb's version includes in-frame clones alone and lacks a portion of them. That table supplies the V and J calls and clone size; D and trimming were determined from the DNA. The table has about 100,000 clones, almost 80% seen once. The length of the CDR3 is 14 residues. Germline CDR1 LNHDA, CDR2 SQIVND (reference sequence). Trimming removed 4 bases at V and 5 bases at J, with 15 bases between. The J gene is TRBJ2-7, the V gene TRBV19, with D possibly TRBD2 on 5 matching bases. Sequencing was done on a sample of peripheral blood. The sequence was collected from an older man with active or convalescent COVID-19. CDR3 region: CASSTPGNQNEQYF. The CDR3 nucleotides are TGTGCCAGTAGTACCCCCGGGAATCAAAACGAGCAGTACTTC.